The clone carrying this TCR beta chain appeared a few times. This specimen belongs to a study of blood T cells in healthy people across ages. V lost 8 bases and J 5 bases, leaving 15 bases between the germline ends. Germline loops: CDR1 KGHSH, CDR2 LQKENI. The CDR3 consists of 13 residues. The study drew donors from healthy Caucasian individuals in Russia aged roughly 6 to 100. Whenever a sample was processed, at least 7 million PBMCs were isolated. Per sample, no less than 5 micrograms of total RNA were extracted. Through a sample-barcoded 5' primer and a J-beta primer mix, a second PCR was run for roughly 7 to 11 cycles. Carrying 12 random nucleotides, a template-switch adaptor labeled each individual cDNA molecule. Via MiXCR, TCRdb re-called the 5' RACE reads, giving one row per CDR3 protein. The table has about 830,000 distinct CDR3 sequences, approximately 67% seen once.

This chain connects TRBV18 to TRBJ1-1, with unresolved D. Sequencing used blood. The sequence came from a man aged 25-45 years in good health. The DNA for the CDR3 is TGTGCCAGCGCCGCCGGAACAGAAACTGAAGCTTTCTTT. Translation gives CASAAGTETEAFF.